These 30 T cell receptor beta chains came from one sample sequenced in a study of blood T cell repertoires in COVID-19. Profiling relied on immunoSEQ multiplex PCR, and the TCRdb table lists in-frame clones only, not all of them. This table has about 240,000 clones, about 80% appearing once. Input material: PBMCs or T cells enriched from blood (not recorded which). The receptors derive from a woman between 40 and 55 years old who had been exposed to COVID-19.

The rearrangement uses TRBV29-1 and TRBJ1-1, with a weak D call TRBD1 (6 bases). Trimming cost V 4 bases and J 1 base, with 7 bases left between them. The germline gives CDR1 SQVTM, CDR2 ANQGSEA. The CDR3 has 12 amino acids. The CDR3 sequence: CSVGGQNTEAFF. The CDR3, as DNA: TGCAGCGTTGGGGGACAGAACACTGAAGCTTTCTTT.

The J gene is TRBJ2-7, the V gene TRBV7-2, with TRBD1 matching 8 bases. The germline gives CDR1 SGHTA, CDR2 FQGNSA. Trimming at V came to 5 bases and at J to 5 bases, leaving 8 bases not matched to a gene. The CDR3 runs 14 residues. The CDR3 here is CASSAGQGLNEQYF. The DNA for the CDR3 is TGTGCCAGCAGCGCCGGACAGGGTCTGAACGAGCAGTACTTC.

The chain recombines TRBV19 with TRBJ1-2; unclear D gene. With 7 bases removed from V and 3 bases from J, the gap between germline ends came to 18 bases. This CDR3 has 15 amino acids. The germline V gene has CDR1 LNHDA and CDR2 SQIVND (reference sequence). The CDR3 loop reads CASTRVGMDYYGYTF. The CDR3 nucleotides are TGTGCCAGTACCCGGGTGGGGATGGACTACTATGGCTACACCTTC.

The CDR3 sequence is CACIRDRVNYGYTF. The CDR3 region has the DNA TGTGCCTGTATCCGGGACAGGGTCAACTATGGCTACACCTTC. The V call is TRBV30, the J call TRBJ1-2, with 9 bases fitting TRBD1. V shed 6 bases, J shed 2 bases, and the junction held 7 bases outside the gene matches. Germline CDR1 is GTSNPN and CDR2 is SVGIG (reference sequence). This CDR3 is built from 14 residues.

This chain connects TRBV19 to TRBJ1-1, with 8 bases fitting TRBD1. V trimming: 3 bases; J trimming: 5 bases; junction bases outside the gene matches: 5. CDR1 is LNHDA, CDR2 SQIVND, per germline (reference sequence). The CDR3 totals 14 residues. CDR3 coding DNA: TGTGCCAGTAGTATTGTCAGGGGGCGGACTGAAGCTTTCTTT. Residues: CASSIVRGRTEAFF. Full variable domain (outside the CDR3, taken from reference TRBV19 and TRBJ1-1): DGGITQSPKYLFRKEGQNVTLSCEQNLNHDAMYWYRQDPGQGLRLIYYSQIVNDFQKGDIAEGYSVSREKKESFPLTVTSAQKNPTAFYLCASSIVRGRTEAFFGQGTRLTVV.

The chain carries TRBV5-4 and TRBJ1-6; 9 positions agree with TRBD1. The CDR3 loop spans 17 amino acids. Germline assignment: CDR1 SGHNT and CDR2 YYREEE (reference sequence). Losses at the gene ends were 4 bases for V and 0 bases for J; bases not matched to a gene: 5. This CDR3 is CASSPDRGSSYNSPLHF. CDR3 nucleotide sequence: TGTGCCAGCAGCCCAGACAGGGGGAGCTCCTATAATTCACCCCTCCACTTT. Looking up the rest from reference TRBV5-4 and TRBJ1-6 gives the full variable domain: ETGVTQSPTHLIKTRGQQVTLRCSSQSGHNTVSWYQQALGQGPQFIFQYYREEENGRGNFPPRFSGLQFPNYSSELNVNALELDDSALYLCASSPDRGSSYNSPLHFGNGTRLTVT.

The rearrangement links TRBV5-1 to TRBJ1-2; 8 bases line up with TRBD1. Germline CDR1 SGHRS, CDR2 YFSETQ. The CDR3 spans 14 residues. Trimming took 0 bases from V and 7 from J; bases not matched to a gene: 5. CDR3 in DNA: TGCGCCAGCAGCTTGGAACAGGGGGTCAGTGGCTACACCTTC. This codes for CASSLEQGVSGYTF.

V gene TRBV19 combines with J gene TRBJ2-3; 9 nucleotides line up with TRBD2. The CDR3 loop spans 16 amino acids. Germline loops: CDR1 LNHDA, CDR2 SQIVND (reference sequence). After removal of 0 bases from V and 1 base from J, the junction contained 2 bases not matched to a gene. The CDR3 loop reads CASSIDASGGTDTQYF. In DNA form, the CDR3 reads TGTGCCAGTAGTATAGATGCTAGCGGGGGCACAGATACGCAGTATTTT.

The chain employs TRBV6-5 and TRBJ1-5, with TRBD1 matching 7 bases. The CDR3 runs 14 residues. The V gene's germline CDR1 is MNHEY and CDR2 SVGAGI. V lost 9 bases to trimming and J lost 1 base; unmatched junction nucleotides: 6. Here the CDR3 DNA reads TGTGCCAGGACGGACAGGTCGAGCAATCAGCCCCAGCATTTT. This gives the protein CARTDRSSNQPQHF.

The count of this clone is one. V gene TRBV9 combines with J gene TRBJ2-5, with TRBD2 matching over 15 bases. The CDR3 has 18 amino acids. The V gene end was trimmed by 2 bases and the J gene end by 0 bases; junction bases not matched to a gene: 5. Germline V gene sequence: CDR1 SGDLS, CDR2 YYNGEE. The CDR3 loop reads CASSVGTSGGSYQETQYF. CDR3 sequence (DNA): TGTGCCAGCAGCGTCGGGACTAGCGGGGGGTCGTACCAAGAGACCCAGTACTTC.

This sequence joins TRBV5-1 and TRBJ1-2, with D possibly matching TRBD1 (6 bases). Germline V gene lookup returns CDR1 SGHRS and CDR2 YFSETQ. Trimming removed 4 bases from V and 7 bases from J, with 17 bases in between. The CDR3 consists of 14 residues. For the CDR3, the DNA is TGCGCCAGCAGCATCGGGGTCTCAGGGGCTGGCTACACCTTC. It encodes CASSIGVSGAGYTF.

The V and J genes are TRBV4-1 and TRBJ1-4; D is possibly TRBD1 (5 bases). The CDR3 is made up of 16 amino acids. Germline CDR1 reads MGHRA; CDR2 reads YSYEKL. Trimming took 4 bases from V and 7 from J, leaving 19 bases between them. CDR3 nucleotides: TGCGCCAGCAGCCTAGAAGGGGAAGGGATGGGTGAAAAACTGTTTTTT. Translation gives CASSLEGEGMGEKLFF.

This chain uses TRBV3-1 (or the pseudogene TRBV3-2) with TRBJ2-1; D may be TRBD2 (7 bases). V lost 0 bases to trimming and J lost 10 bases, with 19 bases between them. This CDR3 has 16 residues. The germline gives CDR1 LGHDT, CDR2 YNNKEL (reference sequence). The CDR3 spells CASSQERRGPPGEQFF. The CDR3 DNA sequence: TGTGCCAGCAGCCAAGAGAGGCGGGGGCCGCCTGGGGAGCAGTTCTTC.

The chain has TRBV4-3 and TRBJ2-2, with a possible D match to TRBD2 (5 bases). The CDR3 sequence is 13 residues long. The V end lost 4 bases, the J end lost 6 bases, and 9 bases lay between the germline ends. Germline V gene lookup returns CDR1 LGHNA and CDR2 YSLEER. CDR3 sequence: CASSLPGAGELFF. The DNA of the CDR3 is TGCGCCAGCAGCCTCCCCGGGGCCGGGGAGCTGTTTTTT.

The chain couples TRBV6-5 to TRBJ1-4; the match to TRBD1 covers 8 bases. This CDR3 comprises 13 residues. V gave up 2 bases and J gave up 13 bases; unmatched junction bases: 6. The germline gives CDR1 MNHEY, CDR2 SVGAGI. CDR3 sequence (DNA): TGTGCCAGCAGTTACACAGCTACAGGGGGACTGTTTTTT. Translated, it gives CASSYTATGGLFF.

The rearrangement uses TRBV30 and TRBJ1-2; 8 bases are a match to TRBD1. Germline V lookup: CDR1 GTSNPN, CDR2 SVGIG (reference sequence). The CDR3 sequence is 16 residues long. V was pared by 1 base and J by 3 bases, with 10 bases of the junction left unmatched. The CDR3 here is CAWSDAWDRRHYGYTF. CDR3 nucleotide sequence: TGTGCCTGGAGTGACGCCTGGGACAGGCGACACTATGGCTACACCTTC.

The CDR3 loop reads CATSYGGGGYGYTF. The CDR3 DNA sequence: TGTGCCACCTCTTATGGAGGGGGCGGGTATGGCTACACCTTC. The genes are TRBV28 and TRBJ1-2, with 7 bases identical to TRBD1. The junction had 13 bases not matched to a gene; V was cut back by 10 bases and J by 5 bases. Germline V gives CDR1 MDHEN, CDR2 SYDVKM. The CDR3 contains 14 residues.

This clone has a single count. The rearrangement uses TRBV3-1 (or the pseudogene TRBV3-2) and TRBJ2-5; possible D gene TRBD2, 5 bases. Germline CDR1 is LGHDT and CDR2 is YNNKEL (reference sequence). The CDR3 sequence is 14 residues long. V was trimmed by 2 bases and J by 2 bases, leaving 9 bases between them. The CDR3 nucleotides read TGTGCCAGCAGCCAATTTTCGGGGCAAGAGACCCAGTACTTC. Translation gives CASSQFSGQETQYF.

The CDR3 spells CASRLTEISNQPQHF. CDR3 coding DNA: TGTGCCAGCAGACTTACAGAAATTAGCAATCAGCCCCAGCATTTT. The J gene is TRBJ1-5, the V gene TRBV2; D is undetermined. V lost 6 bases, J lost 0 bases, and 12 bases lay in between. The CDR3 is 15 residues long. The germline V gene encodes CDR1 SNHLY and CDR2 FYNNEI. Drawing the rest from reference TRBV2 and TRBJ1-5, the complete variable domain is EPEVTQTPSHQVTQMGQEVILRCVPISNHLYFYWYRQILGQKVEFLVSFYNNEISEKSEIFDDQFSVERPDGSNFTLKIRSTKLEDSAMYFCASRLTEISNQPQHFGDGTRLSIL.

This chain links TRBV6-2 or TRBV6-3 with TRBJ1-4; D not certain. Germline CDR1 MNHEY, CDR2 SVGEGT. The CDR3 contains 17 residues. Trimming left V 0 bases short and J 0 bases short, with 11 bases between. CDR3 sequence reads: CASSYSMGVPTNEKLFF. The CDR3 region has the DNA TGTGCCAGCAGTTACTCGATGGGAGTACCAACTAATGAAAAACTGTTTTTT.

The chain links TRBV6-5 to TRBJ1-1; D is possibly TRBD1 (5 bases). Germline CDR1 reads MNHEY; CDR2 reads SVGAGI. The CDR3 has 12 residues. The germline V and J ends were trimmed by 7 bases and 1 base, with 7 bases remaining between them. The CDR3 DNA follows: TGTGCCAGCAAAGGACAGAACACTGAAGCTTTCTTT. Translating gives CASKGQNTEAFF.

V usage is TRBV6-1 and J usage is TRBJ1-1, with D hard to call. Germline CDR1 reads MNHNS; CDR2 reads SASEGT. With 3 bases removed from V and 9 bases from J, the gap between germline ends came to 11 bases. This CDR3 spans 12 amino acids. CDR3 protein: CASSEDGPKAFF. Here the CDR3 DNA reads TGTGCCAGCAGTGAGGATGGGCCGAAAGCTTTCTTT.

The DNA for the CDR3 is TGTGCCAGCAGCGTTGACAGGGGGTTTAACATTCAGTACTTC. Translation gives CASSVDRGFNIQYF. The rearrangement links TRBV9 to TRBJ2-4; 9 nucleotides agree with TRBD1. The trim removed 2 bases at V and 7 bases at J, leaving 4 bases unmatched. CDR1 and CDR2 (germline): SGDLS, YYNGEE. CDR3 length: 14 amino acids.

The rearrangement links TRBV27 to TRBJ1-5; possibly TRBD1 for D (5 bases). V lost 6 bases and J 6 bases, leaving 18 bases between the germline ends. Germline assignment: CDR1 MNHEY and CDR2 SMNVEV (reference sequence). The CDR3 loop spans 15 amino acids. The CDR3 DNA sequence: TGTGCCAGCAGGGGGGAACGGTTGGAGGGTCAGCCCCAGCATTTT. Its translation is CASRGERLEGQPQHF.

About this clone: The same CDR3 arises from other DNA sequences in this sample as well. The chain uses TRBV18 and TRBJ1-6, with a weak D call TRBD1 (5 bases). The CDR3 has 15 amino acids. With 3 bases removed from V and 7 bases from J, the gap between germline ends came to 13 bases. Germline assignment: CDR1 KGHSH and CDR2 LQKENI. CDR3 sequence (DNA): TGTGCCAGCTCACCGACGGGGGGTTCCAATTCACCCCTCCACTTT. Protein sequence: CASSPTGGSNSPLHF.

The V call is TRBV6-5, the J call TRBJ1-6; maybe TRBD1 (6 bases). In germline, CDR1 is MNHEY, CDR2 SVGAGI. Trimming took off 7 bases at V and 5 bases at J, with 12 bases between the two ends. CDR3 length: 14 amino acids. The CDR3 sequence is CASIWTAHNSPLHF. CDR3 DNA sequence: TGTGCCAGCATATGGACAGCACATAATTCACCCCTCCACTTT.

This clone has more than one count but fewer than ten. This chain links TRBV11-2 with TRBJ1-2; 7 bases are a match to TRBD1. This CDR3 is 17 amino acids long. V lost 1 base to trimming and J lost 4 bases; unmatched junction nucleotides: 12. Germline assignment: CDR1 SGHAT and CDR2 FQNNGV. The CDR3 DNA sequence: TGTGCCAGCAGCTTAGGGGCTCAGGGGGGTTCGGGCTATGGCTACACCTTC. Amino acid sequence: CASSLGAQGGSGYGYTF.

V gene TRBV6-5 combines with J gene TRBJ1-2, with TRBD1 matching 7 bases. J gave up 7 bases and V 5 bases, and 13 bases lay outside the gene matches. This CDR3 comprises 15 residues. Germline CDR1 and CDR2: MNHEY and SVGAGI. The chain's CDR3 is CASSRIEGASGGYTF. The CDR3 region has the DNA TGTGCCAGCAGTAGAATCGAGGGGGCCTCAGGTGGCTACACCTTC.

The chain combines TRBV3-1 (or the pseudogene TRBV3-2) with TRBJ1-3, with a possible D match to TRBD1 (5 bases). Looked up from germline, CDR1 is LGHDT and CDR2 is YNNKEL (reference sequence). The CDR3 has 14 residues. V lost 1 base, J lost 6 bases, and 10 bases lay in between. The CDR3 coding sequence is TGTGCCAGCAGCCAAGGGACATTCCTAAACACCATATATTTT. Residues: CASSQGTFLNTIYF.

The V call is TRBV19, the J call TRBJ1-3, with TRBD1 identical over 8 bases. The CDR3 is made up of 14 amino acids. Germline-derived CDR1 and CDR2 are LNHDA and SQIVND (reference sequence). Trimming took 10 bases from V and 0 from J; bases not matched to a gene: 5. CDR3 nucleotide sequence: TGTGCCACGCAGGACAGGGCCTCTGGAAACACCATATATTTT. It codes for CATQDRASGNTIYF. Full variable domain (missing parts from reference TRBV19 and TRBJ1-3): DGGITQSPKYLFRKEGQNVTLSCEQNLNHDAMYWYRQDPGQGLRLIYYSQIVNDFQKGDIAEGYSVSREKKESFPLTVTSAQKNPTAFYLCATQDRASGNTIYFGEGSWLTVV.